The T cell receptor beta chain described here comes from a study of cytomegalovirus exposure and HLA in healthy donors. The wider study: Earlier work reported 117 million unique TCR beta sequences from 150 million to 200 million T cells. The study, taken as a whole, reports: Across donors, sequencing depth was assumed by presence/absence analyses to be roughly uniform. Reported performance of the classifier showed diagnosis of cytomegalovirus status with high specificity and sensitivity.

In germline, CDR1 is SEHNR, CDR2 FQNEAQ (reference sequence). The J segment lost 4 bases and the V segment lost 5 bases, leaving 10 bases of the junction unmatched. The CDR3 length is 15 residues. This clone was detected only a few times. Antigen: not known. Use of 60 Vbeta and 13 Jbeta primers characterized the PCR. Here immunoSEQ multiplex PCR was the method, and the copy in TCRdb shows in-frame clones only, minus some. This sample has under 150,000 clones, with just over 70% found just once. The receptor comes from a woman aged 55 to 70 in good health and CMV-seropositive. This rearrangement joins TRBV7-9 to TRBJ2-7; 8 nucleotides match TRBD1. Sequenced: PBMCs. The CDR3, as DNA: TGTGCCAGCAGCCCGGCCGGACAGGGTCAGTACGAGCAGTACTTC. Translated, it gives CASSPAGQGQYEQYF. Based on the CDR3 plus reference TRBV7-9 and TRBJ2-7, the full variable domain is DTGVSQNPRHKITKRGQNVTFRCDPISEHNRLYWYRQTLGQGPEFLTYFQNEAQLEKSRLLSDRFSAERPKGSFSTLEIQRTEQGDSAMYLCASSPAGQGQYEQYFGPGTRLTVT.